One sample yielded the 28 T cell receptor beta chains listed below, sequenced in a study of a mutant IDH1 vaccine in newly diagnosed glioma. Time point noted: baseline, week 1 (first vaccination visit). The sample's treatment: pre-vaccination baseline after standard-of-care therapy. Profiling relied on immunoSEQ multiplex PCR, and the TCRdb table lists in-frame clones only, not all of them. The table has some 95,000 clones, around 80% seen once. The source material was PBMCs, sampled from a glioma patient treated with radiotherapy, temozolomide or both. These receptors originate from a man in his forties or fifties with glioma.

Regarding this clone: The same CDR3 can be traced to other DNA sequences in this sample. The chain combines TRBV27 with TRBJ2-7; D possibly corresponds to TRBD1 (5 bases). With 6 bases removed from V and 3 bases from J, the gap between germline ends came to 18 bases. This CDR3 has 15 residues. Germline CDR1 and CDR2: MNHEY and SMNVEV (reference sequence). The CDR3 DNA sequence: TGTGCCAGCAGCCTCTTGGGAACAGGTGGCTACGAGCAGTACTTC. Translation gives CASSLLGTGGYEQYF.

The CDR3 DNA reads TGTGCCAGTAGTATAGGGGAGCCCCAAGAGACCCAGTACTTC. This translates into CASSIGEPQETQYF. This chain uses TRBV19 with TRBJ2-5; possible D gene TRBD2, 5 bases. The V end lost 1 base, the J end lost 1 base, and 7 bases lay between the germline ends. Per the germline V gene, CDR1 is LNHDA and CDR2 is SQIVND (reference sequence). This CDR3 has 14 residues. The whole variable domain, filled in from reference TRBV19 and TRBJ2-5, reads DGGITQSPKYLFRKEGQNVTLSCEQNLNHDAMYWYRQDPGQGLRLIYYSQIVNDFQKGDIAEGYSVSREKKESFPLTVTSAQKNPTAFYLCASSIGEPQETQYFGPGTRLLVL.

V gene TRBV6-1 combines with J gene TRBJ2-3, with a possible D match to TRBD1 (6 bases). CDR1 and CDR2 (germline): MNHNS, SASEGT. V was pared by 9 bases and J by 3 bases, with 10 bases between. The CDR3 has 12 residues. CDR3 coding DNA: TGTGCCAGTAAACAGGGTACAGATACGCAGTATTTT. It yields the protein CASKQGTDTQYF.

The sample holds one count of this clone. The chain joins TRBV7-2 to TRBJ2-7; unclear D gene. V shed 4 bases and J shed 2 bases, with 6 bases lying between them. The CDR3 sequence is 12 residues long. CDR1 and CDR2 (germline): SGHTA, FQGNSA. CDR3 bases: TGTGCCAGCAGCTCTTTCCCCTACGAGCAGTACTTC. Protein product: CASSSFPYEQYF.

The rearrangement joins TRBV9 to TRBJ2-5, with TRBD2 as a possible D gene (6 bases). Between the trimmed V and J ends, which lost 0 bases and 5 bases, there was a span of 8 bases. Germline values: CDR1 SGDLS, CDR2 YYNGEE. The CDR3 loop spans 13 amino acids. The CDR3 loop reads CASSVVRGETQYF. The CDR3 bases are TGTGCCAGCAGCGTAGTTCGGGGGGAGACCCAGTACTTC.

V is TRBV5-4 and J is TRBJ2-7, with 7 bases identical to TRBD2. The germline V gene encodes CDR1 SGHNT and CDR2 YYREEE (reference sequence). CDR3 size: 14 residues. Losses at the gene ends were 4 bases for V and 0 bases for J; bases not matched to a gene: 4. This CDR3 is CASSGGGSSYEQYF. As DNA, the CDR3 is TGTGCCAGCAGCGGGGGAGGGTCCTCCTACGAGCAGTACTTC.

This clone was recorded at least ten times. This CDR3 is CASRQGIEQYF. In DNA form, the CDR3 reads TGTGCCAGTAGGCAGGGCATCGAGCAGTACTTC. The chain uses TRBV19 and TRBJ2-7; possible D gene TRBD1, 5 bases. The germline V gene has CDR1 LNHDA and CDR2 SQIVND (reference sequence). The CDR3 spans 11 residues. V dropped 6 bases and J dropped 6 bases, with 9 bases sitting between them.

This clone has a handful of counts. This chain connects TRBV5-4 to TRBJ2-7; D not resolved. CDR3 length: 13 amino acids. With 0 bases removed from V and 2 bases from J, the gap between germline ends came to 6 bases. The germline CDR1 and CDR2 sequences are SGHNT and YYREEE (reference sequence). CDR3 loop: CASSLDGAYEQYF. The CDR3 nucleotides read TGTGCCAGCAGCTTGGACGGAGCCTACGAGCAGTACTTC.

This clone appeared once. The rearrangement uses TRBV4-2 and TRBJ2-3, with TRBD1 matching over 11 bases. The V gene end was trimmed by 2 bases and the J gene end by 5 bases; junction bases not matched to a gene: 6. Germline CDR1 reads LGHNA; CDR2 reads YNFKEQ. The CDR3 sequence is 16 residues long. CDR3 amino acids: CASSQNGQGAGDTQYF. The CDR3 nucleotides are TGTGCCAGCAGCCAAAACGGACAGGGGGCTGGAGATACGCAGTATTTT.

CDR3 sequence: CASSGTDRGRNEQFF. Written as DNA, the CDR3 is TGTGCCAGCAGCGGAACGGACAGGGGTAGGAATGAGCAGTTCTTC. The J gene is TRBJ2-1, the V gene TRBV11-2; 9 bases are shared with TRBD1. The CDR3 has 15 amino acids. Trimming took 5 bases from V and 7 from J; bases not matched to a gene: 9. From germline, CDR1 is SGHAT and CDR2 FQNNGV.

This rearrangement joins TRBV11-3 to TRBJ2-2; D is ambiguous. Trimming cost V 3 bases and J 6 bases, with 8 bases left between them. Germline CDR1 SGHNT, CDR2 YENEEA. The length of the CDR3 is 13 residues. The CDR3, as DNA: TGTGCCAGCAGCTTCCAGGAATCCGGGGAGCTGTTTTTT. It codes for CASSFQESGELFF.

The CDR3 region has the DNA TGTGCCAGCAGCTTAGCGGGAGGGGGGCAGGGCACAGATACGCAGTATTTT. It translates to CASSLAGGGQGTDTQYF. The rearrangement joins TRBV7-2 to TRBJ2-3, with D possibly being TRBD2 (7 bases). This CDR3 region has 17 residues. The germline V and J ends were trimmed by 0 bases and 1 base, with 14 bases remaining between them. The germline V gene has CDR1 SGHTA and CDR2 FQGNSA.

This chain uses TRBV29-1 with TRBJ2-7; 8 positions agree with TRBD2. Germline lookup yields CDR1 SQVTM and CDR2 ANQGSEA. The junction had 12 bases not matched to a gene; V was cut back by 2 bases and J by 6 bases. The CDR3 length is 15 residues. CDR3 residues: CSVERSASGSGEQYF. The CDR3 bases are TGCAGCGTTGAACGTTCGGCTAGCGGGTCCGGCGAGCAGTACTTC.

The rearrangement joins TRBV5-1 to TRBJ2-5, with 7 bases that match TRBD1. The CDR3 runs to 15 residues. Germline-derived CDR1 and CDR2 are SGHRS and YFSETQ. J was trimmed by 1 base and V by 4 bases; bases with no gene match: 7. The DNA of the CDR3 is TGCGCCAGCAGCCCTGACAGGGTCGGCCAAGAGACCCAGTACTTC. It codes for CASSPDRVGQETQYF.

This clone was seen at least ten times. V gene TRBV10-1 combines with J gene TRBJ1-5; tentatively, D is TRBD1 (5 bases). Germline assignment: CDR1 WNHNN and CDR2 SYGVQD (reference sequence). With 5 bases removed from V and 0 bases from J, the gap between germline ends came to 8 bases. There are 14 residues in the CDR3. CDR3 bases: TGCGCCAGCAGTCAGGGCCATAGCAATCAGCCCCAGCATTTT. It specifies CASSQGHSNQPQHF.

The V call is TRBV2, the J call TRBJ1-6; the D gene is possibly TRBD1 (5 bases). The CDR3 contains 14 residues. Germline CDR1 and CDR2: SNHLY and FYNNEI. Deletions cut 4 bases from V and 6 bases from J, with 10 bases between. CDR3 in amino acids: CASSVSGTNSPLHF. In DNA, the CDR3 is TGTGCCAGCAGTGTCTCCGGGACTAATTCACCCCTCCACTTT.

The chain uses TRBV4-3 and TRBJ2-7, with a tentative D call TRBD2 (6 bases). CDR1 and CDR2 from the germline V gene are LGHNA and YSLEER. CDR3 length: 16 amino acids. Trimming shortened V by 0 bases and J by 3 bases, and 15 bases separated the two germline ends. For the CDR3, the DNA is TGCGCCAGCAGCCAAGAATACGGACTACTAATCTACGAGCAGTACTTC. This sequence encodes CASSQEYGLLIYEQYF.

This chain links TRBV5-4 with TRBJ2-5; 9 bases match TRBD1. In germline, CDR1 is SGHNT, CDR2 YYREEE (reference sequence). The CDR3 totals 13 residues. V dropped 6 bases and J dropped 3; count of bases not matched to a gene: 3. The CDR3 nucleotides are TGTGCCAGCAAACAGGGGGCAGAAGAGACCCAGTACTTC. Residues: CASKQGAEETQYF.

The gene calls are TRBV6-1 and TRBJ2-7, with no clear D. The CDR3 contains 12 residues. V lost 8 bases to trimming and J lost 0 bases, with 8 bases between them. In germline, CDR1 is MNHNS, CDR2 SASEGT. The CDR3 reads CASSHNSYEQYF. CDR3 nucleotides: TGTGCCAGCTCCCACAACTCCTACGAGCAGTACTTC.

The V gene is TRBV19, the J gene TRBJ2-5; possibly TRBD1 or TRBD2 for D (6 bases each). Deletions cut 5 bases from V and 6 bases from J, with 19 bases between. The CDR3 length is 15 residues. Germline CDR1 is LNHDA and CDR2 is SQIVND (reference sequence). The CDR3 region is CASSGGGGFGKTQYF. The CDR3 region has the DNA TGTGCCAGTAGTGGCGGAGGGGGGTTTGGGAAGACCCAGTACTTC.

The chain has TRBV28 and TRBJ1-5, with 11 bases lining up with TRBD1. CDR3 length: 17 amino acids. Germline V gene data show CDR1 as MDHEN and CDR2 as SYDVKM. Trimming took 3 bases from V and 6 from J; bases not matched to a gene: 10. The CDR3: CASSLKKGQGAGQPQHF. The CDR3 nucleotides are TGTGCCAGCAGTTTGAAGAAAGGACAGGGGGCCGGTCAGCCCCAGCATTTT.

The rearrangement links TRBV19 to TRBJ1-2; D call uncertain. Per germline, CDR1 LNHDA and CDR2 SQIVND (reference sequence). The CDR3 sequence is 15 residues long. Trimming stripped 0 bases from V and 0 bases from J, with 8 bases between. CDR3 DNA: TGTGCCAGTAGTATAGAGGGAGTCACTAACTATGGCTACACCTTC. This sequence encodes CASSIEGVTNYGYTF.

Concerning this clone: This same CDR3 is encoded by further DNA sequences in the sample. The gene calls are TRBV7-2 and TRBJ2-7; D unclear. Germline values: CDR1 SGHTA, CDR2 FQGNSA. Deletions cut 5 bases from V and 1 base from J, with 9 bases between. The CDR3 contains 13 residues. The CDR3 protein is CASSSRASYEQYF. CDR3 nucleotides: TGTGCCAGCAGCAGCCGGGCGTCCTACGAGCAGTACTTC.

A remark on this clone: Other nucleotide sequences from this sample produce the same CDR3. J is TRBJ1-2 and V is TRBV30; a weak D match, TRBD1 (5 bases). The CDR3 spans 12 residues. The V gene's germline CDR1 is GTSNPN and CDR2 SVGIG (reference sequence). Trimming shortened V by 2 bases and J by 5 bases, and 9 bases separated the two germline ends. Written as DNA, the CDR3 is TGTGCCTGGAGTCTGGGGGTTTATGGCTACACCTTC. Its protein is CAWSLGVYGYTF.

The chain links TRBV19 to TRBJ1-3; D is ambiguous. Germline lookup yields CDR1 LNHDA and CDR2 SQIVND (reference sequence). The V and J ends lost 2 bases and 3 bases respectively, with 11 bases between them. This CDR3 region has 15 residues. CDR3 coding DNA: TGTGCCAGTAGTATAAACCCGAACCGTGGAAACACCATATATTTT. Translating it yields CASSINPNRGNTIYF.

This clone was recorded a few times. At the DNA level, this CDR3 is encoded by other sequences in the same sample as well. V usage is TRBV2 and J usage is TRBJ2-1; 9 bases fit TRBD2. The germline CDR1 and CDR2 sequences are SNHLY and FYNNEI. V lost 7 bases and J lost 7; bases outside the gene matches: 11. CDR3 size: 15 residues. CDR3 sequence: CASTLRGGSWNEQFF. The CDR3 DNA follows: TGTGCCAGCACCCTGCGGGGGGGCTCCTGGAATGAGCAGTTCTTC.

The CDR3: CASTPPGDSYNEQFF. CDR3 sequence (DNA): TGTGCCAGCACTCCGCCCGGGGACTCCTACAATGAGCAGTTCTTC. The chain links TRBV28 to TRBJ2-1; D perhaps matches TRBD2 (5 bases). Germline values: CDR1 MDHEN, CDR2 SYDVKM. The CDR3 runs 15 residues. V gave up 7 bases and J gave up 0 bases, with 13 bases separating them.

V and J are TRBV28 and TRBJ1-2; D is undetermined. Per the germline V gene, CDR1 is MDHEN and CDR2 is SYDVKM. With 9 bases removed from V and 6 bases from J, the gap between germline ends came to 29 bases. This CDR3 is built from 17 residues. The CDR3 protein is CASDGRRGKGVYDGYTF. In DNA, the CDR3 is TGTGCCAGTGACGGGCGCCGGGGTAAGGGCGTTTATGATGGCTACACCTTC.